Shown below are 18 T cell receptor beta chains from a single sample sequenced in a study of Ad26.COV2.S vaccination and SARS-CoV-2 variants. Data came from immunoSEQ multiplex PCR; TCRdb stores just in-frame clones and leaves some out. This table holds 300,000 to 400,000 clones, about 86% found once. Sample treatment: roughly 19 received Ad26.COV2.S at low or high dose, single or two shots; roughly five received placebo; per-sample allocation not given. Sampling was performed 63 days after the first vaccine or placebo injection. The starting material was peripheral blood, obtained in a trial of Ad26.COV2.S vaccine versus placebo. The receptors come from a person aged 18 to 65 who received the Ad26.COV2.S COVID-19 vaccine or a placebo.

V is TRBV27 and J is TRBJ1-4; D not resolved. Trimming cost V 10 bases and J 2 bases, with 14 bases left between them. CDR1 is MNHEY, CDR2 SMNVEV, per germline (reference sequence). The CDR3 has 14 amino acids. DNA for the CDR3: TGTGCCACCGGACTCCTGGGGACTAATGAAAAACTGTTTTTT. Translated: CATGLLGTNEKLFF.

The CDR3 DNA reads TGTGCCAGCAGCTTGGCTAGCGGGGGCAAGAACACCGGGGAGCTGTTTTTT. Amino acids: CASSLASGGKNTGELFF. The chain couples TRBV5-4 to TRBJ2-2; 10 nucleotides match TRBD2. The CDR3 is made up of 17 amino acids. The V and J ends lost 0 bases and 1 base, in that order; junction bases with no gene match: 3. In germline, CDR1 is SGHNT, CDR2 YYREEE (reference sequence). Together with reference TRBV5-4 and TRBJ2-2, the CDR3 gives the full variable domain: ETGVTQSPTHLIKTRGQQVTLRCSSQSGHNTVSWYQQALGQGPQFIFQYYREEENGRGNFPPRFSGLQFPNYSSELNVNALELDDSALYLCASSLASGGKNTGELFFGEGSRLTVL.

The chain couples TRBV18 to TRBJ2-7; possible D gene TRBD2, 6 bases. From germline, CDR1 is KGHSH and CDR2 LQKENI. This CDR3 contains 14 residues. V shed 3 bases and J shed 3 bases, with 12 bases lying between them. The CDR3 region has the DNA TGTGCCAGCTCACCTGATCTGGGGGGCTACGAGCAGTACTTC. This gives the protein CASSPDLGGYEQYF.

This chain's CDR3 is CASRDRALYNEQFF. The CDR3, as DNA: TGTGCCAGCCGGGACCGAGCTCTTTACAATGAGCAGTTCTTC. This chain uses TRBV6-5 with TRBJ2-1; D assignment may be TRBD1 or TRBD2 (5 bases each). The CDR3 consists of 14 residues. Germline V gene data show CDR1 as MNHEY and CDR2 as SVGAGI. The V gene lost 8 bases and the J gene lost 4 bases, with 15 bases spanning the gap.

About this clone: A junction boundary mismatches the germline segment, possibly from a read error. The chain carries TRBV4-1 and TRBJ2-2; 9 bases fit TRBD1. The CDR3 extends over 18 amino acids. Germline V gene sequence: CDR1 MGHRA, CDR2 YSYEKL. The CDR3 sequence: CARSQGGYRGRGTGELFF. CDR3 in DNA: TGCGCCCGCAGCCAGGGGGGGTACAGGGGGCGTGGGACCGGGGAGCTGTTTTTT.

V is TRBV10-1 and J is TRBJ2-1; D tentatively reads TRBD1 or TRBD2 (5 bases each). V was pared by 6 bases and J by 2 bases, with 17 bases between. The germline V gene has CDR1 WNHNN and CDR2 SYGVQD (reference sequence). CDR3 length equals 16 residues. The CDR3 sequence: CASSALGTDTYNEQFF. For the CDR3, the DNA is TGCGCCAGCAGCGCCCTCGGGACGGATACCTACAATGAGCAGTTCTTC.

The chain carries TRBV6-2 or TRBV6-3 and TRBJ1-6; D perhaps matches TRBD1 (5 bases). The germline V gene encodes CDR1 MNHEY and CDR2 SVGEGT. The CDR3 covers 14 residues. V shed 3 bases and J shed 7 bases, with 10 bases lying between them. The CDR3 is CASSYLQGNSPLHF. The CDR3 DNA reads TGTGCCAGCAGTTATCTCCAGGGAAATTCACCCCTCCACTTT.

CDR3 sequence (DNA): TGTGCCAGCAGCGTCAGGGGTAAATCAACTAATGAAAAACTGTTTTTT. Translated, it gives CASSVRGKSTNEKLFF. The chain has TRBV9 and TRBJ1-4; possible D gene TRBD1, 6 bases. With 2 bases removed from V and 0 bases from J, the gap between germline ends came to 11 bases. The CDR3 totals 16 residues. Germline loops: CDR1 SGDLS, CDR2 YYNGEE.

This clone was seen once. Other DNA sequences in the same sample also yield this CDR3. The chain carries TRBV4-3 and TRBJ2-1; 12 bases align to TRBD2. Germline V gives CDR1 LGHNA, CDR2 YSLEER. This CDR3 is 19 amino acids long. With V trimmed by 0 bases and J by 2 bases, 8 bases remained unmatched. The DNA for the CDR3 is TGCGCCAGCAGCCAAGATTTACTAGCGGGGGGACCCCCCTACAATGAGCAGTTCTTC. Protein: CASSQDLLAGGPPYNEQFF.

V gene TRBV10-3 combines with J gene TRBJ2-7; 9 bases map to TRBD2. The CDR3 is 15 residues long. CDR1 and CDR2 from the germline V gene are ENHRY and SYGVKD. V dropped 0 bases and J dropped 6; count of bases not matched to a gene: 6. Here the CDR3 reads CAISESAGGPSEQYF. DNA for the CDR3: TGTGCCATCAGTGAGTCGGCGGGAGGGCCATCCGAGCAGTACTTC.

CDR3 nucleotide sequence: TGTGCCAGCAGCCGCGGACAGGGTCCTCAAACCCAGTACTTC. This translates into CASSRGQGPQTQYF. The J gene is TRBJ2-5, the V gene TRBV6-2 or TRBV6-3, with 8 nucleotides matching TRBD1. This CDR3 contains 14 residues. V shed 6 bases, J shed 8 bases, and the junction held 11 bases outside the gene matches. CDR1 is MNHEY and CDR2 is SVGEGT in the germline V gene.

CDR3 in amino acids: CASRDRDRGHEQYF. CDR3 nucleotide sequence: TGTGCCAGCAGAGACCGGGACAGGGGCCACGAGCAGTACTTC. The J gene is TRBJ2-7, the V gene TRBV7-2; 10 bases fit TRBD1. The CDR3 runs 14 residues. J lost 5 bases, V lost 6 bases, and 7 bases had no gene match. Germline CDR1 and CDR2: SGHTA and FQGNSA.

V and J are TRBV11-1 and TRBJ2-5; TRBD1 matches 7 bases. Germline V gene sequence: CDR1 SGHAT, CDR2 FQDESV (reference sequence). The CDR3 contains 14 residues. V lost 5 bases to trimming and J lost 5 bases; unmatched junction nucleotides: 8. This chain's CDR3 is CASSRGDRRETQYF. CDR3 coding DNA: TGTGCCAGCAGCAGAGGGGACAGAAGGGAGACCCAGTACTTC.

V usage is TRBV29-1 and J usage is TRBJ2-4; 12 positions match TRBD2. Germline values: CDR1 SQVTM, CDR2 ANQGSEA. This CDR3 has 17 residues. In nucleotides, the CDR3 is TGCAGTGTTCTTAGACTAGCGGGGGTTCGGGAGGGAAACATTCAGTACTTC. This encodes CSVLRLAGVREGNIQYF.

This chain joins TRBV28 and TRBJ2-1, with D unresolved. Per germline, CDR1 MDHEN and CDR2 SYDVKM. V lost 2 bases to trimming and J lost 8 bases, with 4 bases between them. The CDR3 has 11 residues. Here the CDR3 DNA reads TGTGCCAGCAGTTTAGGTTATGAGCAGTTCTTC. Its protein is CASSLGYEQFF.

The chain is built from TRBV5-1 and TRBJ1-4; possibly TRBD1 for D (5 bases). The V gene lost 9 bases and the J gene lost 3 bases, with 12 bases spanning the gap. Germline CDR1 is SGHRS and CDR2 is YFSETQ. CDR3 length: 13 residues. This CDR3 is CATQTGPNEKLFF. CDR3 coding DNA: TGCGCCACCCAAACGGGGCCTAATGAAAAACTGTTTTTT. The complete variable domain, with remaining parts taken from reference TRBV5-1 and TRBJ1-4, reads KAGVTQTPRYLIKTRGQQVTLSCSPISGHRSVSWYQQTPGQGLQFLFEYFSETQRNKGNFPGRFSGRQFSNSRSEMNVSTLELGDSALYLCATQTGPNEKLFFGSGTQLSVL.

This chain uses TRBV3-1 (or the pseudogene TRBV3-2) with TRBJ1-1; 10 bases line up with TRBD1. Germline V CDR1 and CDR2: LGHDT, YNNKEL (reference sequence). CDR3 length: 14 amino acids. After removal of 5 bases from V and 7 bases from J, the junction contained 7 bases not matched to a gene. The CDR3 is CASSYGQGVIEAFF. DNA for the CDR3: TGTGCCAGCAGCTACGGACAGGGGGTGATTGAAGCTTTCTTT.

This chain uses TRBV7-9 with TRBJ2-2; D unclear. The length of the CDR3 is 15 residues. The germline V gene encodes CDR1 SEHNR and CDR2 FQNEAQ (reference sequence). V was clipped by 7 bases and J by 3 bases, with 15 bases between them. CDR3 amino acids: CASTLTALDTGELFF. CDR3 nucleotides: TGTGCCAGCACCTTGACGGCCCTGGACACCGGGGAGCTGTTTTTT. Combining the CDR3 with reference TRBV7-9 and TRBJ2-2 gives the whole variable domain DTGVSQNPRHKITKRGQNVTFRCDPISEHNRLYWYRQTLGQGPEFLTYFQNEAQLEKSRLLSDRFSAERPKGSFSTLEIQRTEQGDSAMYLCASTLTALDTGELFFGEGSRLTVL.